The 18 T cell receptor beta chains presented below share a single source sample, sequenced in a study of tumor-infiltrating lymphocytes in primary liver carcinoma. Making TCR beta cDNA involved approximately 520 ng total RNA and a constant-region primer. Libraries of TCR beta came from three nested multiplex PCR rounds with slightly modified ARM-PCR. TRBV1-TRBV30 forward primers paired with a C-beta reverse primer were used in the first two PCR rounds, which ran about 11 cycles each. TCRdb redid the calling of the multiplex PCR reads with MiXCR, one entry per CDR3 protein. The sample carries approximately 300,000 distinct CDR3 sequences, over 55% recorded once. Extraction also yielded germline DNA, while blood RNA was obtained from unsorted whole blood. The sample consisted of peripheral blood. The receptor source for this set is a middle-aged man with primary liver carcinoma and hepatitis B virus infection.

Of note for this clonotype: The junction and the germline gene differ at one end; a read error may be behind it. J is TRBJ2-5 and V is TRBV29-1; 8 bases align to TRBD1. Germline assignment: CDR1 SQVTM and CDR2 ANQGSEA. The CDR3 runs 12 residues. The CDR3 reads CSVWDRQETQYF. The CDR3 DNA sequence: TGTAGCGTGTGGGACAGGCAAGAGACCCAGTACTTC.

The sample holds many counts of this clonotype. The CDR3 reads CASSLDRGRFHEQYF. The CDR3 bases are TGTGCCAGCAGTTTAGACAGGGGGCGCTTTCACGAGCAGTACTTC. The chain is built from TRBV28 and TRBJ2-7; 10 bases are a match to TRBD1. V shed 2 bases and J 5 bases; nucleotides not matched to a gene: 6. Looked up from germline, CDR1 is MDHEN and CDR2 is SYDVKM. The CDR3 has 15 amino acids.

Remarks on this clonotype: A much more abundant neighbour one base away suggests this may be a read error. Since no conserved phenylalanine or tryptophan closes the CDR3, a read error is the likely cause. The V and J genes are TRBV6-5 and TRBJ2-7, with 8 bases that match TRBD1. This CDR3 is built from 15 residues. The germline V gene encodes CDR1 MNHEY and CDR2 SVGAGI. V trimming: 4 bases; J trimming: 3 bases; junction bases outside the gene matches: 8. This CDR3 reads CASSFSSGGLYEQYL. CDR3 sequence (DNA): TGTGCCAGCAGTTTTTCCTCAGGGGGCCTCTACGAGCAGTACCTC.

Only a few counts were recorded for this clonotype. The chain uses TRBV7-8 and TRBJ1-3; 8 bases match TRBD1. Looked up from germline, CDR1 is SGHVS and CDR2 is FQNEAQ. The CDR3 loop spans 15 amino acids. The V and J ends lost 4 bases and 0 bases, in that order; junction bases with no gene match: 2. CDR3 sequence (DNA): TGTGCCAGCAGCTCTGGACAGGGCTCTGGAAACACCATATATTTT. This translates into CASSSGQGSGNTIYF.

V usage is TRBV20-1 and J usage is TRBJ2-1, with 9 bases aligning to TRBD2. V was clipped by 7 bases and J by 4 bases; unmatched bases: 14. Looked up from germline, CDR1 is DFQATT and CDR2 is SNEGSKA (reference sequence). This CDR3 has 16 residues. Here the CDR3 reads CSGHTVGGRAYNEQFF. The CDR3 region has the DNA TGCAGTGGGCACACGGTGGGCGGGAGGGCATACAATGAGCAGTTCTTC.

This clonotype turned up a few times. Germline is not matched at one junction end, which may reflect a read error. The V and J genes are TRBV6-2 or TRBV6-3 and TRBJ2-7; TRBD2 might be the D (6 bases). Germline V lookup: CDR1 MNHEY, CDR2 SVGEGT. This CDR3 spans 14 amino acids. In DNA, the CDR3 is TGTGCCAGCTCCCTAACGCGGGGTCACTACGAGCAGTGCTTC. Encoded protein: CASSLTRGHYEQCF.

The chain carries TRBV11-2 and TRBJ2-2; unclear D gene. Germline CDR1 reads SGHAT; CDR2 reads FQNNGV. Trimming shortened V by 1 base and J by 9 bases, and 18 bases separated the two germline ends. The CDR3 length is 16 residues. CDR3 protein: CASSLVTKVYAWELFF. CDR3 sequence (DNA): TGTGCCAGCAGCTTAGTTACCAAGGTGTACGCCTGGGAGCTGTTTTTT. The entire variable domain, with the rest obtained from reference TRBV11-2 and TRBJ2-2, is as follows: EAGVAQSPRYKIIEKRQSVAFWCNPISGHATLYWYQQILGQGPKLLIQFQNNGVVDDSQLPKDRFSAERLKGVDSTLKIQPAKLEDSAVYLCASSLVTKVYAWELFFGEGSRLTVL.

This clonotype was detected many times. The rearrangement joins TRBV10-2 to TRBJ2-3, with D possibly TRBD2 on 6 matching bases. This CDR3 has 16 residues. Trimming pared 2 bases from V and 1 base from J, leaving 13 bases between. CDR1 and CDR2 (germline): WSHSY, SAAADI. The CDR3 bases are TGCGCCAGCAGTGAGGGGGTGATAGCGGGCACAGATACGCAGTATTTT. Translation: CASSEGVIAGTDTQYF.

To note about this clonotype: A much larger clone lies a single base off, so this may be a read error. The chain uses TRBV4-2 and TRBJ1-3; D remains ambiguous. The germline V gene has CDR1 LGHNA and CDR2 YNFKEQ. The CDR3 extends over 16 amino acids. The CDR3 bases are TGTGCCAGCAGCAAAGATGTGCTGGTGGCAGGAAACACCATATATTTT. Encoded protein: CASSKDVLVAGNTIYF.

With respect to this clonotype: A clone one base away is much larger, so this may be a read error. This likely comes from a read error, as the CDR3 has no conserved phenylalanine or tryptophan at its end. The chain has TRBV10-3 and TRBJ2-7; D remains ambiguous. Germline CDR1 and CDR2: ENHRY and SYGVKD. The CDR3 consists of 14 residues. V was shortened by 2 bases and J by 5 bases, with 13 bases between the two germline ends. CDR3 in amino acids: CAISEAEALDEQYL. CDR3 DNA: TGTGCCATCAGTGAGGCCGAGGCCCTGGACGAGCAGTACTTA.

Details on this clonotype: Being one base from a much bigger clone, this may be a read error. V usage is TRBV29-1 and J usage is TRBJ1-4; D may be TRBD1 (6 bases). CDR1 and CDR2 from the germline V gene are SQVTM and ANQGSEA. V was pared by 5 bases and J by 0 bases, with 16 bases between. This CDR3 region has 16 residues. CDR3 sequence reads: CSVRTRGVATNEKLFF. For the CDR3, the DNA is TGCAGCGTTCGGACAAGGGGGGTGGCAACTAATGAAAAACTGTTTTTT.

The sample holds one count of this clonotype. Without the conserved terminal phenylalanine or tryptophan, this CDR3 likely stems from a read error. The chain joins TRBV6-5 to TRBJ2-5, with 7 bases aligning to TRBD1. The V gene's germline CDR1 is MNHEY and CDR2 SVGAGI. There are 14 residues in the CDR3. DNA for the CDR3: TGTGTCAGCAGTTATCGGGGACAGAGGGAGACCCAGTACCTC. This gives the protein CVSSYRGQRETQYL.

A remark on this clonotype: Its ends do not fully match the called genes, so a read error is possible. The J gene is TRBJ2-5, the V gene TRBV11-1; D is uncertain. Germline values: CDR1 SGHAT, CDR2 FQDESV (reference sequence). This CDR3 spans 13 amino acids. The chain's CDR3 is CARSLSPQETQYF. The CDR3 nucleotides are TGTGCCAGAAGCTTAAGTCCACAGGAGACCCAGTACTTC. Filled out from reference TRBV11-1 and TRBJ2-5, the complete variable domain reads EAEVAQSPRYKITEKSQAVAFWCDPISGHATLYWYRQILGQGPELLVQFQDESVVDDSQLPKDRFSAERLKGVDSTLKIQPAELGDSAMYLCARSLSPQETQYFGPGTRLLVL.

About this clonotype: This may come from a read error, since a much larger clone is one base off. V usage is TRBV6-5 and J usage is TRBJ2-7; 8 bases are shared with TRBD2. The germline V gene has CDR1 MNHEY and CDR2 SVGAGI. The CDR3 contains 14 residues. The V segment lost 10 bases and the J segment 2 bases; nucleotides outside the gene matches: 10. Here the CDR3 reads CANNPAGATYEQYF. The CDR3 nucleotides are TGTGCCAACAACCCAGCGGGAGCAACCTACGAGCAGTACTTC.

V and J are TRBV7-9 and TRBJ1-4, with 8 bases lining up with TRBD1. Germline V gene data show CDR1 as SEHNR and CDR2 as FQNEAQ (reference sequence). There are 13 residues in the CDR3. J lost 10 bases, V lost 5 bases, and 6 bases had no gene match. DNA for the CDR3: TGTGCCAGCAGCCTCCCCGGACAGGGAAAACTGTTTTTT. Its protein is CASSLPGQGKLFF.

This clonotype was recorded a few times. The chain is built from TRBV5-1 and TRBJ2-7, with TRBD2 matching over 12 bases. V trimming: 4 bases; J trimming: 3 bases; junction bases outside the gene matches: 2. The CDR3 consists of 14 residues. Looked up from germline, CDR1 is SGHRS and CDR2 is YFSETQ. CDR3 residues: CASSPLAGGYEQYF. In DNA, the CDR3 is TGCGCCAGCAGCCCACTAGCGGGGGGCTACGAGCAGTACTTC.

This clonotype was seen only a few times. Since a much larger clone is just one base distant, this may be a read error. This rearrangement joins TRBV29-1 to TRBJ1-1; 7 bases map to TRBD1. Per germline, CDR1 SQVTM and CDR2 ANQGSEA. This CDR3 comprises 14 residues. V gave up 4 bases and J gave up 0 bases; unmatched junction bases: 5. CDR3 in amino acids: CSVGGQLVNTEAFF. CDR3 DNA sequence: TGCAGCGTTGGGGGACAGTTAGTGAACACTGAAGCTTTCTTT.

This clonotype showed up just once. The chain has TRBV5-5 and TRBJ2-7, with a weak D call TRBD1 (5 bases). V lost 4 bases and J 2 bases, leaving 22 bases between the germline ends. Germline values: CDR1 SGHKS, CDR2 YYEKEE (reference sequence). The CDR3 sequence is 17 residues long. CDR3 amino acids: CASSLLGVGQGPYEQYF. The CDR3 bases are TGTGCCAGCAGCCTCCTAGGTGTTGGGCAGGGCCCCTACGAGCAGTACTTC.